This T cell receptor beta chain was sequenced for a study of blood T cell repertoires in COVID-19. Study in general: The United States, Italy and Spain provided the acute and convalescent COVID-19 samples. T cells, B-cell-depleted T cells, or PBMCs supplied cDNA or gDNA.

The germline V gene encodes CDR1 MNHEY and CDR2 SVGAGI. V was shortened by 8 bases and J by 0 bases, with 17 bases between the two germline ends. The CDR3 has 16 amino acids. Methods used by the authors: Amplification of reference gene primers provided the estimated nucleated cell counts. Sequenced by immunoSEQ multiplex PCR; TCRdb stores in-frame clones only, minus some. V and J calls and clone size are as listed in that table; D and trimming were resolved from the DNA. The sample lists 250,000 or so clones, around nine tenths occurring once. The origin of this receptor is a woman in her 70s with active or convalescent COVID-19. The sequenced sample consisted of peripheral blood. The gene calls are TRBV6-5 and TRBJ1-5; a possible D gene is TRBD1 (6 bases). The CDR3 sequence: CASGFPGHLSNQPQHF. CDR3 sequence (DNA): TGTGCCAGCGGTTTCCCGGGACACCTTAGCAATCAGCCCCAGCATTTT.